The next 11 T cell receptor beta chains were all read from a single sample in a study of beta chain features in type 1 diabetes. General study points: Moderately but significantly shorter TCRB CDR3s were found in Type 1 diabetes patients in all four CD4+ subsets.

These receptors' targets are unknown. What was sequenced were expressed TCRB transcripts, since all of the isolated RNA had been reverse transcribed. Sequencing used immunoSEQ multiplex PCR; TCRdb keeps in-frame clones, though not all of them. The profile shows over 25,000 clones, 50% to 65% of them singletons. Sequencing input: Tregs from blood. These receptors all come from a woman between 18 and 30 years old with type 1 diabetes.

The CDR3 sequence is CASSIGRRLAGETGELFF. Written as DNA, the CDR3 is TGTGCCAGTAGTATAGGACGCCGACTAGCGGGAGAGACCGGGGAGCTGTTTTTT. The rearrangement joins TRBV19 to TRBJ2-2; 12 bases match TRBD2. V gave up 1 base and J gave up 5 bases; unmatched junction bases: 8. The CDR3 loop spans 18 amino acids. Looked up from germline, CDR1 is LNHDA and CDR2 is SQIVND (reference sequence).

V is TRBV2 and J is TRBJ2-7; 9 nucleotides agree with TRBD1. The V segment lost 3 bases and the J segment 1 base; nucleotides outside the gene matches: 1. The CDR3 has 14 residues. CDR1 SNHLY and CDR2 FYNNEI come from the germline V gene. CDR3 DNA sequence: TGTGCCAGCAGTGAGGGACAGGGATCCTACGAGCAGTACTTC. It yields the protein CASSEGQGSYEQYF.

The chain couples TRBV27 to TRBJ2-1; the D gene is possibly TRBD1 (5 bases). V dropped 8 bases and J dropped 6 bases, with 17 bases sitting between them. The CDR3 contains 14 residues. Germline values: CDR1 MNHEY, CDR2 SMNVEV (reference sequence). The CDR3 loop is CASCRIDRVNEQFF. The CDR3 nucleotides are TGTGCCAGCTGCCGGATCGACAGAGTCAATGAGCAGTTCTTC.

This clone was observed a handful of times. The rearrangement joins TRBV19 to TRBJ1-2, with TRBD1 identical over 7 bases. In germline, CDR1 is LNHDA, CDR2 SQIVND (reference sequence). CDR3 length: 14 residues. V lost 6 bases and J lost 8; bases outside the gene matches: 12. The CDR3 region is CASRDGQDIGGYTF. CDR3 bases: TGTGCCAGTAGGGACGGACAGGACATAGGGGGCTACACCTTC.

The chain links TRBV6-5 to TRBJ2-7; D perhaps matches TRBD1 (7 bases). Trimming took 2 bases from V and 4 from J, leaving 18 bases between them. CDR3 size: 16 residues. Germline assignment: CDR1 MNHEY and CDR2 SVGAGI. The CDR3 reads CASSYRSLTGTYEQYF. The CDR3 DNA reads as TGTGCCAGCAGTTACCGGTCTCTGACAGGGACTTACGAGCAGTACTTC.

This clone was seen only a few times. The chain joins TRBV7-2 to TRBJ1-2; D may be TRBD1 (5 bases). The CDR3 is made up of 16 amino acids. V was clipped by 5 bases and J by 3 bases, with 19 bases between them. Germline-derived CDR1 and CDR2 are SGHTA and FQGNSA. For the CDR3, the DNA is TGTGCCAGCAGCCCCAGGGCCTCCCTAGGGGACTATGGCTACACCTTC. This translates into CASSPRASLGDYGYTF.

This chain links TRBV18 with TRBJ1-2; TRBD1 matches at 10 bases. With 6 bases clipped from V and 4 bases from J, the junction kept 11 bases outside the gene matches. This CDR3 has 16 residues. Germline CDR1 reads KGHSH; CDR2 reads LQKENI. The CDR3 region has the DNA TGTGCCAGCTCGAGAACCGGGACAGGGGATTCCTATGGCTACACCTTC. Protein product: CASSRTGTGDSYGYTF.

This chain uses TRBV7-2 with TRBJ2-5; a weak D match, TRBD1 (5 bases). The V gene's germline CDR1 is SGHTA and CDR2 FQGNSA. V gave up 1 base and J gave up 1 base, with 10 bases separating them. The CDR3 spans 15 residues. The CDR3 loop reads CASSLVVTVQETQYF. The CDR3, as DNA: TGTGCCAGCAGCTTAGTGGTGACAGTCCAAGAGACCCAGTACTTC.

On this clone itself: The identical CDR3 is also encoded by other nucleotide sequences in the sample. The chain joins TRBV18 to TRBJ2-6, with D hard to call. V lost 2 bases and J 0 bases, leaving 5 bases between the germline ends. The CDR3 spans 15 residues. CDR1 and CDR2 (germline): KGHSH, LQKENI. The CDR3 spells CASSPVSSGANVLTF. The CDR3 nucleotides read TGTGCCAGCTCACCAGTCAGCTCTGGGGCCAACGTCCTGACTTTC. The whole variable domain, filled in from reference TRBV18 and TRBJ2-6, reads NAGVMQNPRHLVRRRGQEARLRCSPMKGHSHVYWYRQLPEEGLKFMVYLQKENIIDESGMPKERFSAEFPKEGPSILRIQQVVRGDSAAYFCASSPVSSGANVLTFGAGSRLTVL.

CDR3 in DNA: TGCGCCAGCAGCTTGGAGACAGGAGTAGTCCGCGCTGAAGCTTTCTTT. Translated, it gives CASSLETGVVRAEAFF. This sequence joins TRBV5-1 and TRBJ1-1, with a weak D call TRBD1 (6 bases). Germline V gives CDR1 SGHRS, CDR2 YFSETQ. V lost 0 bases and J 6 bases, leaving 18 bases between the germline ends. The CDR3 length is 16 residues.

The chain recombines TRBV30 with TRBJ1-2, with no clear D. Deletions cut 3 bases from V and 0 bases from J, with 5 bases between. The germline V gene encodes CDR1 GTSNPN and CDR2 SVGIG (reference sequence). The CDR3 consists of 12 residues. This chain's CDR3 is CAWSLTNYGYTF. DNA for the CDR3: TGTGCCTGGAGCCTAACTAACTATGGCTACACCTTC.